Each of the 18 T cell receptor beta chains below was sequenced from the same sample in a study of T cells in Graves' hyperthyroidism and ophthalmopathy. TCR beta CDR3 sequences were amplified from RNA transcripts. The HTBI set primed first-round TCR CDR3 RT-PCR. Each CDR3 protein gets one entry after TCRdb re-called the multiplex PCR reads with MiXCR. Of approximately 560,000 distinct CDR3 sequences listed, around a sixth were seen once; the top ten hold around 7.3%. The sequencing input was blood. The receptors derive from a woman in her 30s with Graves' hyperthyroidism.

The table lists this clonotype with many counts. V gene TRBV2 combines with J gene TRBJ1-4; 9 nucleotides match TRBD1. Losses at the gene ends were 0 bases for V and 9 bases for J; bases not matched to a gene: 8. The CDR3 extends over 16 amino acids. Germline V CDR1 and CDR2: SNHLY, FYNNEI. The CDR3 spells CASSEASGTGTQKLFF. CDR3 nucleotide sequence: TGTGCCAGCAGTGAAGCGTCCGGGACAGGGACGCAAAAACTGTTTTTT.

This clonotype has ten or more counts. This rearrangement joins TRBV11-2 to TRBJ2-1, with TRBD2 as a possible D gene (5 bases). The CDR3 runs 13 residues. The V gene's germline CDR1 is SGHAT and CDR2 FQNNGV. V lost 7 bases to trimming and J lost 3 bases, with 10 bases between them. The CDR3 DNA reads as TGTGCCAGCACCTCAGGAGGCTACAATGAGCAGTTCTTC. Amino acid sequence: CASTSGGYNEQFF.

This clonotype has more than one count but fewer than ten. V gene TRBV20-1 combines with J gene TRBJ2-1; TRBD2 aligns across 9 bases. V trimming: 0 bases; J trimming: 10 bases; junction bases outside the gene matches: 16. The CDR3 contains 17 residues. Germline V CDR1 and CDR2: DFQATT, SNEGSKA (reference sequence). The CDR3 reads CSARERGREGLVEEQFF. CDR3 nucleotide sequence: TGCAGTGCTAGAGAGAGGGGGCGGGAGGGCCTAGTCGAGGAGCAGTTCTTC.

CDR3 protein: CSAAGTGNSYEQYF. CDR3 DNA: TGCAGTGCAGCCGGGACAGGGAACTCCTACGAGCAGTACTTC. The gene calls are TRBV20-1 and TRBJ2-7, with TRBD1 identical over 9 bases. Germline CDR1 DFQATT, CDR2 SNEGSKA (reference sequence). V lost 6 bases and J lost 0; bases outside the gene matches: 6. There are 14 residues in the CDR3.

This clonotype was observed at least ten times. The chain is built from TRBV30 and TRBJ2-7; 11 positions agree with TRBD1. CDR3 length: 13 amino acids. J lost 7 bases, V lost 7 bases, and 9 bases had no gene match. In germline, CDR1 is GTSNPN, CDR2 SVGIG (reference sequence). The CDR3 here is CAYKDRGRMEQYF. CDR3 DNA sequence: TGTGCCTATAAGGACAGGGGGCGAATGGAGCAGTACTTC.

J is TRBJ1-1 and V is TRBV9; D uncertain. The CDR3 is made up of 13 amino acids. The germline CDR1 and CDR2 sequences are SGDLS and YYNGEE. V lost 0 bases and J 4 bases, leaving 7 bases between the germline ends. CDR3 coding DNA: TGTGCCAGCAGCGTAGAATTATTCACTGAAGCTTTCTTT. Translated, it gives CASSVELFTEAFF.

This clonotype was observed a few times. The chain has TRBV20-1 and TRBJ2-7; TRBD1 matches at 10 bases. The germline CDR1 and CDR2 sequences are DFQATT and SNEGSKA (reference sequence). The CDR3 is 13 residues long. V trimming: 6 bases; J trimming: 2 bases; junction bases outside the gene matches: 4. This chain's CDR3 is CSARGQGPYEQYF. For the CDR3, the DNA is TGCAGTGCACGGGGACAGGGGCCCTACGAGCAGTACTTC.

This clonotype was seen repeatedly, ten times or more. The J gene is TRBJ2-7, the V gene TRBV20-1; tentatively, D is TRBD1 or TRBD2 (7 bases each). CDR1 and CDR2 (germline): DFQATT, SNEGSKA (reference sequence). CDR3 size: 16 residues. Trimming removed 2 bases at V and 2 bases at J, with 19 bases between. CDR3 sequence: CSARLLRGTATYEQYF. The CDR3 DNA reads TGCAGTGCTAGATTATTGCGGGGGACAGCAACCTACGAGCAGTACTTC.

In its sample, this clonotype was seen many times. The chain carries TRBV20-1 and TRBJ1-4, with D possibly matching TRBD1 (5 bases). The germline V and J ends were trimmed by 6 bases and 3 bases, with 14 bases remaining between them. The V gene's germline CDR1 is DFQATT and CDR2 SNEGSKA (reference sequence). The CDR3 sequence is 14 residues long. The CDR3, as DNA: TGCAGTGCCCTAAAGCAGGGATCTAATGAAAAACTGTTTTTT. Protein sequence: CSALKQGSNEKLFF.

This clonotype showed up many times. V gene TRBV18 combines with J gene TRBJ2-7; tentatively, D is TRBD1 (5 bases). Germline V lookup: CDR1 KGHSH, CDR2 LQKENI. Trimming took 4 bases from V and 7 from J, leaving 20 bases between them. CDR3 length: 15 residues. The CDR3, as DNA: TGTGCCAGCTCACTAGCACAGGCCGGAGAGGTTGAGCAGTACTTC. It encodes CASSLAQAGEVEQYF.

This clonotype came up many times. This rearrangement joins TRBV30 to TRBJ1-5, with a possible D match to TRBD1 (6 bases). This CDR3 contains 16 residues. Germline V gene sequence: CDR1 GTSNPN, CDR2 SVGIG (reference sequence). Trimming took off 2 bases at V and 6 bases at J, with 20 bases between the two ends. CDR3: CAWSPDLGGSAQPQHF. As DNA, the CDR3 is TGTGCCTGGAGTCCAGACTTGGGGGGCAGTGCTCAGCCCCAGCATTTT.

A remark on this clonotype: A clone one base away is much larger, so this may be a read error. The rearrangement uses TRBV7-9 and TRBJ2-7, with D maybe TRBD1 (6 bases). This CDR3 contains 12 residues. CDR1 is SEHNR and CDR2 is FQNEAQ in the germline V gene (reference sequence). CDR3 sequence: CASTPQGYGQYF. The DNA for the CDR3 is TGTGCCAGCACCCCACAGGGTTACGGGCAGTACTTC.

This clonotype has more than one count but fewer than ten. The chain combines TRBV6-8 with TRBJ2-1, with D possibly matching TRBD2 (5 bases). Between the trimmed V and J ends, which lost 2 bases and 4 bases, there was a span of 9 bases. The length of the CDR3 is 14 residues. From germline, CDR1 is MNHGY and CDR2 SAAAGT. CDR3 bases: TGTGCCAGCAGTTACCGCGGACTTTACAATGAGCAGTTCTTC. Translation gives CASSYRGLYNEQFF.

This clonotype was detected ten times or more. The rearrangement joins TRBV6-1 to TRBJ2-3; 8 nucleotides align to TRBD2. The V gene end was trimmed by 5 bases and the J gene end by 4 bases; junction bases not matched to a gene: 5. The CDR3 sequence is 14 residues long. Germline V gives CDR1 MNHNS, CDR2 SASEGT. CDR3 region: CASSLTSGPDTQYF. CDR3 DNA sequence: TGTGCCAGCAGTCTCACTAGCGGCCCAGATACGCAGTATTTT.

In this sample, this clonotype turned up many times. The genes are TRBV12-3 or TRBV12-4 and TRBJ2-3; 13 positions match TRBD2. V lost 5 bases and J lost 1; bases outside the gene matches: 9. This CDR3 has 18 residues. The CDR3 sequence: CASSQITGLAGGTDTQYF. In DNA form, the CDR3 reads TGTGCCAGCAGTCAAATCACTGGACTAGCGGGAGGCACAGATACGCAGTATTTT.

As for this clonotype: A much larger clonotype is one base distant, so this may be a read error. The chain couples TRBV5-1 to TRBJ1-2; perhaps TRBD1 as D (5 bases). This CDR3 is 14 amino acids long. V lost 7 bases to trimming and J lost 2 bases, with 15 bases between them. The germline V gene encodes CDR1 SGHRS and CDR2 YFSETQ. Here the CDR3 DNA reads TGCGCCAGCTGCGGCAGGGAGGGCAACTATGGCTACACCTTC. This gives the protein CASCGREGNYGYTF.

The table lists this clonotype with a few counts. The gene calls are TRBV6-2 or TRBV6-3 and TRBJ2-3; D unclear. Germline-derived CDR1 and CDR2 are MNHEY and SVGEGT. The CDR3 is 15 amino acids. The V end was cut by 4 bases, the J end by 4 bases, with 15 bases between. For the CDR3, the DNA is TGTGCCAGCAGTTCATGGGATCCTAGGGCAGATACGCAGTATTTT. It codes for CASSSWDPRADTQYF.

This clonotype came up many times. This rearrangement joins TRBV2 to TRBJ2-7; D is unresolved. The CDR3 covers 13 residues. Looked up from germline, CDR1 is SNHLY and CDR2 is FYNNEI. Trimming took off 4 bases at V and 2 bases at J, with 9 bases between the two ends. CDR3 nucleotides: TGTGCCAGCAGTGTGGACGGCACCTACGAGCAGTACTTC. Residues: CASSVDGTYEQYF. Looking up the rest from reference TRBV2 and TRBJ2-7 gives the full variable domain: EPEVTQTPSHQVTQMGQEVILRCVPISNHLYFYWYRQILGQKVEFLVSFYNNEISEKSEIFDDQFSVERPDGSNFTLKIRSTKLEDSAMYFCASSVDGTYEQYFGPGTRLTVT.